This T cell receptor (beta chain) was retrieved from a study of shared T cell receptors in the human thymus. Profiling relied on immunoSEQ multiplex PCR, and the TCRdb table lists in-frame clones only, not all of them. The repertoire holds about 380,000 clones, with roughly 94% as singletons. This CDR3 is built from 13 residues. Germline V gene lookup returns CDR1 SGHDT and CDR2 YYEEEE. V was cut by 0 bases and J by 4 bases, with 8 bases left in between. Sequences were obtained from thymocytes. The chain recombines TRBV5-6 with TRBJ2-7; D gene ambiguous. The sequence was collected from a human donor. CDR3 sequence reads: CASSLVAGYEQYF. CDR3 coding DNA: TGTGCCAGCAGCTTGGTGGCCGGGTACGAGCAGTACTTC.